This T cell receptor (beta chain) was captured by sequencing in a study of CD8 T cells in Susac syndrome. The V end lost 3 bases, the J end lost 4 bases, and 15 bases lay between the germline ends. Germline CDR1 is SQVTM and CDR2 is ANQGSEA. The CDR3 contains 14 residues. After extraction with the RNeasy kit, roughly 0.5 to 1 ug of the RNA was reverse transcribed using random hexamers. The authors amplified TCR beta CDR3 across 54 Vbeta and 13 Jbeta using immunoSEQ multiplex PCR. MiXCR, applied by TCRdb to the immunoSEQ multiplex PCR reads, yields one record per CDR3 protein. The sample consists of tens of thousands of distinct CDR3 sequences, around 96% of them appearing once.

The sequencing sample was made of CD8+ T cells from PBMCs. The sequence was obtained from a human donor with Susac syndrome. This chain uses TRBV29-1 with TRBJ1-2; D perhaps matches TRBD1 (5 bases). CDR3 residues: CSVERQDIGYGYTF. CDR3 coding DNA: TGCAGCGTTGAGAGGCAGGACATAGGCTATGGCTACACCTTC.